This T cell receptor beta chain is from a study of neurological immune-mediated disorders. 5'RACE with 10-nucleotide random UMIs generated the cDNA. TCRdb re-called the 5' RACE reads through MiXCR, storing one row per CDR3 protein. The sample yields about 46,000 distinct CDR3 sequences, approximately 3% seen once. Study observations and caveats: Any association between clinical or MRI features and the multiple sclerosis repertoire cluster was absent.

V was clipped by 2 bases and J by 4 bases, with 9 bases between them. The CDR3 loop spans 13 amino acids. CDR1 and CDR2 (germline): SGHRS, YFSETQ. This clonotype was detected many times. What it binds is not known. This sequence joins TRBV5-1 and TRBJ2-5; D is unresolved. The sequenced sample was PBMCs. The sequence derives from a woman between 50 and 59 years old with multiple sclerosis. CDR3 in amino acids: CASSFEPLETQYF. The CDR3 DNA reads TGCGCCAGCAGCTTTGAGCCGCTAGAGACCCAGTACTTC.